This TCR beta chain was retrieved from a study of Ad26.COV2.S vaccination and SARS-CoV-2 variants. Assay: immunoSEQ multiplex PCR; the TCRdb copy retains only in-frame clones and omits some. The repertoire holds around 340,000 clones, with 65% to 90% as singletons. CDR1 and CDR2 from the germline V gene are ENHRY and SYGVKD. The CDR3 has 17 amino acids. The sample's treatment: some 20 received Ad26.COV2.S at low or high dose, single or two shots; a few received placebo; per-sample allocation not given. Sampling was performed 63 days after the first vaccine or placebo injection. Based in Boston, the donor was an adult of 18-55 years. Notes on this clone: An end of the junction does not agree with germline; a read error may underlie this.

The clonotype comes from a person aged 18-65 years who received the Ad26.COV2.S COVID-19 vaccine or a placebo. The V call is TRBV10-3, the J call TRBJ1-6; the D gene is possibly TRBD1 (5 bases). This specimen consisted of peripheral blood, obtained in a trial of Ad26.COV2.S vaccine versus placebo. This CDR3 reads CAISESGVSSYNSSLHF. Here the CDR3 DNA reads TGTGCCATCAGTGAGTCAGGGGTGAGCTCCTATAATTCATCCCTCCACTTT.